The TCR beta chain under discussion was sequenced for a study of cytomegalovirus exposure and HLA in healthy donors. Regarding the study as a whole: High specificity and sensitivity for cytomegalovirus status were reported for the classifier.

PCR employed 60 Vbeta and 13 Jbeta primers. The repertoire was sequenced with immunoSEQ multiplex PCR; TCRdb's copy has only in-frame clones and lacks some. The top ten clones hold 2.5% to 3% of a sample with 120,000 or so clones, about a sixth of them seen once. The CDR3 is 14 amino acids. After removal of 4 bases from V and 4 bases from J, the junction contained 7 bases not matched to a gene. In germline, CDR1 is SGHRS, CDR2 YFSETQ. A note on this clone: The antigen is unknown.

The sample was PBMCs. V and J are TRBV5-1 and TRBJ1-1; TRBD1 agrees at 7 bases. This clonotype was sampled from a female donor in good health and CMV-seropositive. The CDR3 loop is CASSATGIGTEAFF. The DNA of the CDR3 is TGCGCCAGCAGCGCGACAGGGATCGGCACTGAAGCTTTCTTT.